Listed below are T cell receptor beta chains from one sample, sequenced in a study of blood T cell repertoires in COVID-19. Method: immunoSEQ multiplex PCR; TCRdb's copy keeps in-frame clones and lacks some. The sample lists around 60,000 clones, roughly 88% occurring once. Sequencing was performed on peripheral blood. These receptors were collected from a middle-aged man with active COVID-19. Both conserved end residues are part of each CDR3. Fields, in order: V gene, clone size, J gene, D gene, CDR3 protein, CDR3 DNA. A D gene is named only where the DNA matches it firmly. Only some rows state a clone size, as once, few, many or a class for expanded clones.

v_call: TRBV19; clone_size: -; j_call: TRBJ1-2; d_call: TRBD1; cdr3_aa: CASSPQGANYGYTF; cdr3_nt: TGTGCCAGTAGTCCCCAGGGGGCGAACTATGGCTACACCTTC
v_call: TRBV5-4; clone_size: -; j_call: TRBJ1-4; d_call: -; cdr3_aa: CASSLEQGSEKLFF; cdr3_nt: TGTGCCAGCAGCTTGGAGCAGGGTTCTGAAAAACTGTTTTTT
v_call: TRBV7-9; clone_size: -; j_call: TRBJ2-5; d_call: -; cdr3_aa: CASSAPGSQYF; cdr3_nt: TGTGCCAGCAGCGCCCCCGGGTCCCAGTACTTC
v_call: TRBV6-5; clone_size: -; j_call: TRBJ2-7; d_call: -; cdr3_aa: CASSPRTSSAGEQYF; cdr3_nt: TGTGCCAGCAGTCCTCGCACGTCCTCGGCAGGCGAGCAGTACTTC
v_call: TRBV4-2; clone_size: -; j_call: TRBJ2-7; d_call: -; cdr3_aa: CASSQELGRYEQYF; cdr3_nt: TGTGCCAGCAGCCAAGAATTGGGGCGTTACGAGCAGTACTTC
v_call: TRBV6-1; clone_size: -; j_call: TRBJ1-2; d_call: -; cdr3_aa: CASSEAPGGESGGYTF; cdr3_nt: TGTGCCAGCAGTGAAGCGCCTGGAGGGGAGAGTGGTGGCTACACCTTC
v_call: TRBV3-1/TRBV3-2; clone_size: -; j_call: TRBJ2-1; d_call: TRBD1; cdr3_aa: CASSQTGQGRNEQFF; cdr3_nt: TGTGCCAGCAGCCAAACGGGACAGGGGAGGAATGAGCAGTTCTTC
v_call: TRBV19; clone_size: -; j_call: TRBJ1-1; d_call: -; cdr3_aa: CASSIDLRTGWAFF; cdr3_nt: TGTGCCAGTAGTATAGATCTTAGAACAGGGTGGGCTTTCTTT
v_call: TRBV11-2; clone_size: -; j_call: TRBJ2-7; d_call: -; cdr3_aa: CASSLVGEGSSYEQYF; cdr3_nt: TGTGCCAGCAGCTTAGTGGGTGAGGGCTCTTCCTACGAGCAGTACTTC
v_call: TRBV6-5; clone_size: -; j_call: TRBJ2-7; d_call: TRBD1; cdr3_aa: CASIKGQGPYEQYF; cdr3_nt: TGTGCCAGCATCAAAGGACAGGGCCCCTACGAGCAGTACTTC
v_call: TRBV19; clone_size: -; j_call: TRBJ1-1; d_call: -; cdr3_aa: CASSIGSAARAFF; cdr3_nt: TGTGCCAGTAGTATAGGATCCGCGGCCCGGGCTTTCTTT
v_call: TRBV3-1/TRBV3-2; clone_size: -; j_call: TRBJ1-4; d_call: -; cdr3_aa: CASSHRAAGVNEKLFF; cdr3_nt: TGTGCCAGCAGCCACCGAGCCGCGGGAGTGAATGAAAAACTGTTTTTT
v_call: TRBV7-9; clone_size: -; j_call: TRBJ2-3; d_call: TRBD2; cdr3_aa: CASSFLGGGATDTQYF; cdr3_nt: TGTGCCAGCAGCTTCCTAGGCGGGGGGGCAACAGATACGCAGTATTTT
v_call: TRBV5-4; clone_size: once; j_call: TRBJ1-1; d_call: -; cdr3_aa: CASSLDRAPNTEAFF; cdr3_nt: TGTGCCAGCAGCTTGGACAGGGCCCCCAACACTGAAGCTTTCTTT
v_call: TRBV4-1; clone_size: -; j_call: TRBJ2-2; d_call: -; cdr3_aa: CASSHPFRDGGLGELFF; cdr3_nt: TGCGCCAGCAGCCACCCCTTCCGGGACGGGGGTTTGGGGGAGCTGTTTTTT
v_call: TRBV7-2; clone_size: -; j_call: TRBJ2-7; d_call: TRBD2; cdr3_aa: CASSSVSGGIYEQYF; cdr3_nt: TGTGCCAGCAGCTCAGTAAGCGGGGGTATCTACGAGCAGTACTTC
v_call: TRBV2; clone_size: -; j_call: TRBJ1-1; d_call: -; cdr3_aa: CASEMRAGAFF; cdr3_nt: TGTGCCAGCGAGATGAGGGCCGGAGCTTTCTTT
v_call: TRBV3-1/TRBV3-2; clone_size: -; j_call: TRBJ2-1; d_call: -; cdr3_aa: CASAAYNEQFF; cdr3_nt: TGTGCCAGCGCGGCTTACAATGAGCAGTTCTTC
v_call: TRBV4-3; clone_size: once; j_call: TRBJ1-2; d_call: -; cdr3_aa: CASSQVGASLYGYTF; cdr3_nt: TGCGCCAGCAGCCAAGTGGGGGCTTCCCTCTATGGCTACACCTTC
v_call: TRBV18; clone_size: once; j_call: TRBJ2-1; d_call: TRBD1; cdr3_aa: CASSPQTGVSSYNEQFF; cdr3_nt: TGTGCCAGCTCACCGCAGACAGGGGTGAGCTCCTACAATGAGCAGTTCTTC
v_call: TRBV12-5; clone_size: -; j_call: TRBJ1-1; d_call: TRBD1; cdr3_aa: CASASTGVTEAFF; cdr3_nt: TGTGCTAGTGCCTCGACAGGGGTTACTGAAGCTTTCTTT
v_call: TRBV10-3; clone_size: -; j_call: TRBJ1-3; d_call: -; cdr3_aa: CAVEVSGNTIYF; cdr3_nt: TGTGCCGTCGAGGTATCTGGAAACACCATATATTTT
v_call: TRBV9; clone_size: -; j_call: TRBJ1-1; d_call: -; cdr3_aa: CASSELAAGTEAFF; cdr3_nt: TGTGCCAGCAGCGAACTGGCAGCCGGGACTGAAGCTTTCTTT
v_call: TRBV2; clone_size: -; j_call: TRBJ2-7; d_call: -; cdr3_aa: CASREIDGYSYEQYF; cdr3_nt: TGTGCCAGCAGGGAAATAGACGGGTACTCCTACGAGCAGTACTTC
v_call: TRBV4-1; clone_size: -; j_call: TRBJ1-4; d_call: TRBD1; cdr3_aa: CASSQDRPKGTGWGKLFF; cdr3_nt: TGCGCCAGCAGCCAAGATCGTCCAAAGGGGACAGGGTGGGGAAAACTGTTTTTT
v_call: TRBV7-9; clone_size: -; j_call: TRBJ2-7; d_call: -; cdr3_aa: CASSLDSTYEQYF; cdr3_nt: TGTGCCAGCAGCTTAGACAGTACCTACGAGCAGTACTTC
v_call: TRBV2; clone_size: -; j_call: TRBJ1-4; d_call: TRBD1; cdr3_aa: CASSWDRGEKLFF; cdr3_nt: TGTGCCAGCAGTTGGGACAGGGGTGAAAAACTGTTTTTT
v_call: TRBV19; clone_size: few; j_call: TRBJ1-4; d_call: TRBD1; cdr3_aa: CASSPLTGGNEKLFF; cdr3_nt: TGTGCCAGTAGTCCGCTGACAGGGGGGAATGAAAAACTGTTTTTT
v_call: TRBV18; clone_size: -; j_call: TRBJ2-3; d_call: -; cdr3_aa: CASSPPSSRDTQYF; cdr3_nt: TGTGCCAGCTCACCACCGAGCTCAAGAGATACGCAGTATTTT
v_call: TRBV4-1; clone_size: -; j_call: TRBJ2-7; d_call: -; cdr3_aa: CASSPPVEGHEQYF; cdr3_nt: TGCGCCAGCAGCCCACCGGTGGAGGGGCACGAGCAGTACTTC
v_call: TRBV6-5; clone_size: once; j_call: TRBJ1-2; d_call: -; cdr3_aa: CASSYRGIGYGYTF; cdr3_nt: TGTGCCAGCAGTTACCGGGGGATTGGCTATGGCTACACCTTC
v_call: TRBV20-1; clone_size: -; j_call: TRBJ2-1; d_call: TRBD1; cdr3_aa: CSAFDGTGNIF; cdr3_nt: TGCAGTGCCTTCGACGGGACAGGGAACATCTTC
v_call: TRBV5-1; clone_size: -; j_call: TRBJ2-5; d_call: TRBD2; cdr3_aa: CASSPGTRETQYF; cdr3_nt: TGCGCCAGCAGCCCTGGGACTAGAGAGACCCAGTACTTC
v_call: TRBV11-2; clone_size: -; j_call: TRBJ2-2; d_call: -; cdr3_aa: CASSSPGTNTGELFF; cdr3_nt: TGTGCCAGCAGCTCCCCAGGGACGAACACCGGGGAGCTGTTTTTT
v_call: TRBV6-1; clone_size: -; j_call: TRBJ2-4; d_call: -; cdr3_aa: CASSERGLADIQYF; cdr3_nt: TGTGCCAGCAGTGAACGGGGACTGGCGGACATTCAGTACTTC
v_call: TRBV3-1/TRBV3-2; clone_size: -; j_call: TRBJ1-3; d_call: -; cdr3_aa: CASSLDTSGNTIYF; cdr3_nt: TGTGCCAGCAGCCTCGACACCTCTGGAAACACCATATATTTT
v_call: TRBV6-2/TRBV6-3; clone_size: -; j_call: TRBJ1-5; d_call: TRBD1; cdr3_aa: CASSPIYLGGYQPQHF; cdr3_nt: TGTGCCAGCAGCCCCATTTATTTAGGGGGCTATCAGCCCCAGCATTTT
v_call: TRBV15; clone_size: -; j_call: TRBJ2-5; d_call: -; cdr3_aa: CATSRPGAGRQETQYF; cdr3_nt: TGTGCCACCAGCAGGCCCGGGGCGGGGAGACAAGAGACCCAGTACTTC
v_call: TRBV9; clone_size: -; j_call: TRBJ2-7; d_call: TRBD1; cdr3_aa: CASSEGQGSPYEQYF; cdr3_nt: TGTGCCAGCAGCGAGGGACAGGGGAGTCCCTACGAGCAGTACTTC
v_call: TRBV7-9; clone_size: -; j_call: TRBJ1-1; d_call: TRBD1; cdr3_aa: CASSRGTARGNTEAFF; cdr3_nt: TGTGCCAGCAGCAGAGGGACAGCAAGAGGGAACACTGAAGCTTTCTTT
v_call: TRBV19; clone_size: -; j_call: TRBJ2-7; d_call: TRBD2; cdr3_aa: CASHRGREGSYEQYF; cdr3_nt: TGTGCCAGTCATAGGGGCAGGGAGGGGTCCTACGAGCAGTACTTC
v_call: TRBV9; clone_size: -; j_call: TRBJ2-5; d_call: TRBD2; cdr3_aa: CASSVGASGARETQYF; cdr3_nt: TGTGCCAGCAGCGTAGGGGCTAGCGGGGCTCGGGAGACCCAGTACTTC
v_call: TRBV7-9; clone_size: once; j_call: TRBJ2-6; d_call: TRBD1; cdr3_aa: CASSLGTGLRGANVLTF; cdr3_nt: TGTGCCAGCAGCCTAGGGACAGGGCTACGAGGGGCCAACGTCCTGACTTTC
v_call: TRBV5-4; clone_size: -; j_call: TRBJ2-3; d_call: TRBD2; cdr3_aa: CASSTSGGALDTQYF; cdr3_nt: TGTGCCAGCAGCACTAGCGGGGGGGCGTTAGATACGCAGTATTTT
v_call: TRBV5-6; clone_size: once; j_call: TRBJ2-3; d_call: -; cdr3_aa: CASSPSPTATDTQYF; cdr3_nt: TGTGCCAGCAGCCCCAGCCCGACAGCAACAGATACGCAGTATTTT
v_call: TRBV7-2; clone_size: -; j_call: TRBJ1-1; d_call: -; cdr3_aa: CASSLVRGASTEAFF; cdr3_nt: TGTGCCAGCAGCTTAGTTCGGGGGGCGAGCACTGAAGCTTTCTTT
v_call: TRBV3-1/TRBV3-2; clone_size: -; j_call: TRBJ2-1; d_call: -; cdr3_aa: CASSHTGEQFF; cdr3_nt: TGTGCCAGCAGCCACACAGGGGAGCAGTTCTTC
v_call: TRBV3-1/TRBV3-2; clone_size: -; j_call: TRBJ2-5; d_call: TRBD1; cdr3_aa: CASSQNSGTAYF; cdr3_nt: TGTGCCAGCAGCCAAAATTCCGGGACAGCGTACTTC
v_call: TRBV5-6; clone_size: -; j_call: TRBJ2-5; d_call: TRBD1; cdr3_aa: CASSLDRGRDPETQYF; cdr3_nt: TGTGCCAGCAGCTTGGACAGGGGAAGGGATCCGGAGACCCAGTACTTC
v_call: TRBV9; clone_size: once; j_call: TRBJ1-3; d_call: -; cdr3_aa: CASSVASGISGNTIYF; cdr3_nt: TGTGCCAGCAGCGTAGCTTCAGGGATCTCTGGAAACACCATATATTTT
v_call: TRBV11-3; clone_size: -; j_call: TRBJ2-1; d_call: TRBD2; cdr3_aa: CASSSTRIRSGGDEQFF; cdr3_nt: TGTGCCAGCAGCTCCACAAGAATAAGGAGCGGGGGAGATGAGCAGTTCTTC
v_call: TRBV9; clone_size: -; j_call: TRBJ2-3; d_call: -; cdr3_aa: CASSTPGLGDTQYF; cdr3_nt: TGTGCCAGCAGCACGCCGGGACTGGGCGATACGCAGTATTTT
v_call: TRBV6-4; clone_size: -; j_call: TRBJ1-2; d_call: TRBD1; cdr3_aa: CASRPTRDSPYGYTF; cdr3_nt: TGTGCCAGCAGACCTACCAGGGACAGCCCCTATGGCTACACCTTC
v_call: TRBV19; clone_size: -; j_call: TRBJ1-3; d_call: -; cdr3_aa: CASSTTASSGNTIYF; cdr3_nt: TGTGCCAGTAGTACAACCGCTAGCTCTGGAAACACCATATATTTT